This record concerns one T cell receptor (beta chain) sequence. The data were obtained in a study of T cell changes during pregnancy in multiple sclerosis. TCRdb's table, derived via immunoSEQ multiplex PCR, lists solely in-frame clones and lacks some. This table has about 120,000 clones, around 93% appearing once. The CDR3 extends over 12 amino acids. The V gene's germline CDR1 is MNHEY and CDR2 SMNVEV (reference sequence). Trimming took 3 bases from V and 7 from J; bases not matched to a gene: 2. Sequencing used peripheral blood, obtained before pregnancy. The receptor was isolated from a female donor with multiple sclerosis, enrolled in a pregnancy study. V is TRBV27 and J is TRBJ2-7, with 8 bases aligning to TRBD2. The CDR3 here is CASSFAGGEQYF. The CDR3 DNA is TGTGCCAGCAGTTTTGCGGGAGGAGAGCAGTACTTC.